A single sample gave rise to the 15 T cell receptor beta chains below, sequenced in a study of T cells in Graves' hyperthyroidism and ophthalmopathy. Authors of the study amplified TCR beta CDR3 regions from RNA transcripts. First-round RT-PCR of the TCR CDR3 relied on the HTBI primer set. TCRdb reanalysed the multiplex PCR reads using MiXCR and keeps one entry per CDR3 protein. Altogether roughly 660,000 distinct CDR3 sequences are present, roughly a sixth being singletons, with the ten largest covering roughly a sixth. The specimen was blood. The origin of the receptors is a man aged 45-65 years with Graves' hyperthyroidism.

This clonotype was seen repeatedly, ten times or more. This sequence joins TRBV7-2 and TRBJ1-1, with D uncertain. From germline, CDR1 is SGHTA and CDR2 FQGNSA. This CDR3 is 14 amino acids long. The ends were cut back, 1 base at V and 3 bases at J, with 9 bases in the middle. As DNA, the CDR3 is TGTGCCAGCAGCTTAGTGGTACGTGACACTGAAGCTTTCTTT. Translation gives CASSLVVRDTEAFF.

This clonotype was counted at least ten times. This sequence joins TRBV11-2 and TRBJ2-2; TRBD2 matches 8 bases. Germline-derived CDR1 and CDR2 are SGHAT and FQNNGV. V was pared by 2 bases and J by 5 bases, with 4 bases of the junction left unmatched. This CDR3 is built from 15 residues. CDR3 residues: CASSLRASGTGELFF. The CDR3 DNA reads as TGTGCCAGCAGCTTAAGGGCTAGCGGGACCGGGGAGCTGTTTTTT. The full variable domain, rest sourced from reference TRBV11-2 and TRBJ2-2, is EAGVAQSPRYKIIEKRQSVAFWCNPISGHATLYWYQQILGQGPKLLIQFQNNGVVDDSQLPKDRFSAERLKGVDSTLKIQPAKLEDSAVYLCASSLRASGTGELFFGEGSRLTVL.

This clonotype came up many times. The chain uses TRBV27 and TRBJ1-6, with D perhaps matching TRBD1 (6 bases). Between the trimmed V and J ends, which lost 4 bases and 7 bases, there was a span of 20 bases. The CDR3 is 17 amino acids. Germline V gene data show CDR1 as MNHEY and CDR2 as SMNVEV (reference sequence). Here the CDR3 DNA reads TGTGCCAGCAGTTCGAGAAGGGGGGCGAGTTTGAATTCACCCCTCCACTTT. Translated: CASSSRRGASLNSPLHF.

The gene calls are TRBV25-1 and TRBJ1-1; TRBD1 matches at 8 bases. Per the germline V gene, CDR1 is MGHDK and CDR2 is SYGVNS. This CDR3 region has 14 residues. V lost 3 bases and J lost 5; bases outside the gene matches: 5. Here the CDR3 DNA reads TGTGCCAGCAGTGAGACAGGGGTTAGTACTGAAGCTTTCTTT. Its protein is CASSETGVSTEAFF.

There are a few counts of this clonotype. CDR3 nucleotide sequence: TGCAGCGTTGAGGGGCCGAGAGATACGCAGTACTTC. Translating it yields CSVEGPRDTQYF. The chain recombines TRBV29-1 with TRBJ2-7, with D tentatively TRBD1 (5 bases). This CDR3 region has 12 residues. The V gene's germline CDR1 is SQVTM and CDR2 ANQGSEA. Trimming left V 3 bases short and J 9 bases short, with 15 bases between.

In its sample, this clonotype was seen many times. The DNA of the CDR3 is TGTGCCAGCAGTCTCCTCGGACTAGCGGGAGCGGGCGGGGAGCTGTTTTTT. Translation: CASSLLGLAGAGGELFF. The chain uses TRBV27 and TRBJ2-2; 13 bases line up with TRBD2. CDR1 is MNHEY and CDR2 is SMNVEV in the germline V gene (reference sequence). V dropped 5 bases and J dropped 7; count of bases not matched to a gene: 10. The CDR3 totals 17 residues.

The chain has TRBV7-3 and TRBJ2-3; 11 bases are shared with TRBD2. The length of the CDR3 is 15 residues. The junction had 13 bases not matched to a gene; V was cut back by 3 bases and J by 14 bases. Germline V gene sequence: CDR1 SGHTA, CDR2 FQGTGA. Here the CDR3 reads CASSFLAGGTDTRYF. The CDR3 DNA reads as TGTGCCAGCAGCTTCCTAGCGGGGGGCACAGATACGAGGTATTTT.

This clonotype turned up a few times. The CDR3 spells CASSIGGHPSTDTQYF. In nucleotides, the CDR3 is TGTGCCAGTAGTATAGGGGGTCACCCTAGCACAGATACGCAGTATTTT. This chain connects TRBV19 to TRBJ2-3; D uncertain. The CDR3 spans 16 residues. Germline CDR1 LNHDA, CDR2 SQIVND (reference sequence). The ends were cut back, 1 base at V and 0 bases at J, with 11 bases in the middle.

This clonotype has just a few counts. This chain links TRBV9 with TRBJ2-1; 8 positions agree with TRBD2. CDR1 and CDR2 from the germline V gene are SGDLS and YYNGEE. The length of the CDR3 is 15 residues. The junction had 3 bases not matched to a gene; V was cut back by 0 bases and J by 4 bases. The CDR3 protein is CASSVAASGYNEQFF. CDR3 sequence (DNA): TGTGCCAGCAGCGTAGCCGCTAGCGGGTACAATGAGCAGTTCTTC.

This clonotype was seen a handful of times. This chain joins TRBV7-6 and TRBJ1-2; maybe TRBD1 (5 bases). CDR1 is SGHVS and CDR2 is FNYEAQ in the germline V gene. V was shortened by 1 base and J by 0 bases, with 18 bases between the two germline ends. CDR3 length equals 18 residues. The CDR3 region is CASSLVGGTKKANYGYTF. CDR3 bases: TGTGCCAGCAGCTTAGTGGGGGGGACCAAGAAGGCTAACTATGGCTACACCTTC. Supplemented by reference TRBV7-6 and TRBJ1-2, the full variable domain reads GAGVSQSPRYKVTKRGQDVALRCDPISGHVSLYWYRQALGQGPEFLTYFNYEAQQDKSGLPNDRFSAERPEGSISTLTIQRTEQRDSAMYRCASSLVGGTKKANYGYTFGSGTRLTVV.

In this sample, this clonotype turned up many times. The chain carries TRBV7-9 and TRBJ2-7, with 7 bases identical to TRBD2. This CDR3 is 14 amino acids long. Germline V gives CDR1 SEHNR, CDR2 FQNEAQ (reference sequence). The junction had 7 bases not matched to a gene; V was cut back by 5 bases and J by 3 bases. The chain's CDR3 is CASSQQGGDYEQYF. In nucleotides, the CDR3 is TGTGCCAGCAGCCAGCAGGGAGGGGACTACGAGCAGTACTTC.

This clonotype has more than one count but fewer than ten. This chain uses TRBV14 with TRBJ2-1; TRBD2 aligns across 11 bases. Germline loops: CDR1 SGHDN, CDR2 FVKESK. The CDR3 is made up of 14 amino acids. J lost 12 bases, V lost 5 bases, and 9 bases had no gene match. The DNA of the CDR3 is TGTGCCAGCAGCGTCTCTTCTAGCGGGAGGAGGCAGTTCTTC. Protein sequence: CASSVSSSGRRQFF. Together with reference TRBV14 and TRBJ2-1, the CDR3 gives the full variable domain: EAGVTQFPSHSVIEKGQTVTLRCDPISGHDNLYWYRRVMGKEIKFLLHFVKESKQDESGMPNNRFLAERTGGTYSTLKVQPAELEDSGVYFCASSVSSSGRRQFFGPGTRLTVL.

This clonotype has ten or more counts. The rearrangement uses TRBV5-1 and TRBJ1-1; 7 bases fit TRBD1. V lost 1 base, J lost 1 base, and 4 bases stayed unmatched. The CDR3 spans 15 residues. The germline V gene encodes CDR1 SGHRS and CDR2 YFSETQ. The chain's CDR3 is CASSLLGTENTEAFF. As DNA, the CDR3 is TGCGCCAGCAGCTTGCTCGGGACAGAGAACACTGAAGCTTTCTTT.

This clonotype was seen a handful of times. The genes are TRBV29-1 and TRBJ1-2, with no clear D. In germline, CDR1 is SQVTM, CDR2 ANQGSEA. Trimming took 5 bases from V and 1 from J, leaving 11 bases between them. This CDR3 has 13 residues. Here the CDR3 reads CSVQADFNYGYTF. In nucleotides, the CDR3 is TGCAGCGTTCAAGCAGACTTTAACTATGGCTACACCTTC.

This clonotype was counted many times. This chain uses TRBV11-2 with TRBJ1-2; D remains unclear. CDR1 is SGHAT, CDR2 FQNNGV, per germline. There are 14 residues in the CDR3. V dropped 3 bases and J dropped 4 bases, with 12 bases sitting between them. CDR3: CASSFGSTSYGYTF. The CDR3 DNA follows: TGTGCCAGCAGCTTCGGCAGCACTAGCTATGGCTACACCTTC.